Listed below are T cell receptor beta chains from one sample, sequenced in a study of cytomegalovirus exposure and HLA in healthy donors. The protocol was immunoSEQ multiplex PCR, while the TCRdb copy is restricted to in-frame clones and leaves out a portion. In the table there are under 350,000 clones, 86% of which are singletons. Material: PBMCs. Every receptor here comes from a woman in her late teens or twenties in good health and CMV-seronegative. The CDR3 runs from the conserved cysteine through the conserved F or W. A D gene is named only where the DNA matches it firmly. Clone size is shown for a subset of rows, as once, few, many or a class of expanded clone.

>TRBV11-2|15|.|TRBD1|TRBJ1-2
TGTGCCAGCAGCTTAGATAAGGGACAGATCCATGGCTACACCTTC
CASSLDKGQIHGYTF
>TRBV6-1|15|.|TRBD1|TRBJ2-7
TGTGCCAGCAGCGTCGGGACAGGGGGATCCTACGAGCAGTACTTC
CASSVGTGGSYEQYF
>TRBV19|15|.|TRBD1|TRBJ1-1
TGTGCCAGTAGCAGAGGGACAGTTGATTACACTGAAGCTTTCTTT
CASSRGTVDYTEAFF
>TRBV19|17|few|.|TRBJ2-7
TGTGCCAGTAGTAGTCTTATGGGACTTCGCAGCTCCTACGAGCAGTACTTC
CASSSLMGLRSSYEQYF
>TRBV5-4|13|.|.|TRBJ2-5
TGTGCCATCAGAACTAGCATCGAGGAGACCCAGTACTTC
CAIRTSIEETQYF
>TRBV29-1|12|.|.|TRBJ2-4
TGCAGCGTTGTCCTACGCGGGTCCATTCAGTACTTC
CSVVLRGSIQYF
>TRBV29-1|15|.|.|TRBJ2-6
TGCAGCGTTGAAGAACCGGGCTCTGGGGCCAACGTCCTGACTTTC
CSVEEPGSGANVLTF
>TRBV29-1|14|.|.|TRBJ2-7
TGCAGCGTTGTTGACAGGACAAAATTCTACGAGCAGTACTTC
CSVVDRTKFYEQYF
>TRBV25-1|14|.|TRBD1|TRBJ2-5
TGTGCCAGCAGTGTACAGGGGGCAGGGGAGACCCAGTACTTC
CASSVQGAGETQYF
>TRBV15|13|.|TRBD1|TRBJ1-4
TGTGCCACCTCGGGACAGCTTAATGAAAAACTGTTTTTT
CATSGQLNEKLFF
>TRBV4-1|15|once|.|TRBJ2-7
TGCGCCAGCAGCCAAGCGGCAGGGCAGTCCTACGAGCAGTACTTC
CASSQAAGQSYEQYF
>TRBV11-3|14|.|TRBD1|TRBJ1-6
TGTGCCAGCAGCCCTACAGGGGTTGGCTCACCCCTCCACTTT
CASSPTGVGSPLHF
>TRBV7-2|14|few|.|TRBJ2-7
TGTGCCAGCAGTAAAAGCCGGGGGGCGGGAGAGCAGTACTTC
CASSKSRGAGEQYF
>TRBV7-9|18|.|TRBD2|TRBJ2-2
TGTGCCAGCAGCCAGACTAGCGGGGGGGCTGTGGACACCGGGGAGCTGTTTTTT
CASSQTSGGAVDTGELFF
>TRBV7-9|14|.|.|TRBJ2-5
TGTGCCAGCAGCACCTTCGGCACGGGAGAGACCCAGTACTTC
CASSTFGTGETQYF
>TRBV6-1|17|.|TRBD1|TRBJ2-2
TGTGCCAGCAGTGACCCGAACAGGGGGCTGGGGACCGGGGAGCTGTTTTTT
CASSDPNRGLGTGELFF
>TRBV30|13|.|.|TRBJ2-7
TGTGCCTGGAGTGTAGACAAATCCTACGAGCAGTACTTC
CAWSVDKSYEQYF
>TRBV6-5|13|.|.|TRBJ2-7
TGTGCCAGCAGTTACTTAGCAATCGGGGAGCAGTACTTC
CASSYLAIGEQYF
>TRBV11-2|18|.|TRBD1|TRBJ1-5
TGTGCCAGCAGCTTAGGGGTGCGGGACAGGGGGAAATTTCAGCCCCAGCATTTT
CASSLGVRDRGKFQPQHF
>TRBV6-5|15|.|.|TRBJ2-3
TGTGCCAGCAGCACGTCAGGGGTTGGAGCAGATACGCAGTATTTT
CASSTSGVGADTQYF
>TRBV10-3|14|.|TRBD2|TRBJ2-5
TGTGCCATCAGTGCCCGGGAGGGTCGGGAGACCCAGTACTTC
CAISAREGRETQYF
>TRBV6-1|12|.|.|TRBJ2-7
TGTGCCAGCAACCCTAGCCCCTACGAGCAGTACTTC
CASNPSPYEQYF
>TRBV20-1|11|.|.|TRBJ2-7
TGCAGTGCTAGATCCTTTCAGGAGCAGTACTTC
CSARSFQEQYF
>TRBV29-1|15|.|TRBD2|TRBJ2-3
TGCAGCGTGGAAACTAGCGGGAGGGGTCCAGATACGCAGTATTTT
CSVETSGRGPDTQYF
>TRBV25-1|15|.|TRBD1|TRBJ2-7
TGTGCCAGCAGTGATATACAGGGGCACTCCTACGAGCAGTACTTC
CASSDIQGHSYEQYF
>TRBV4-1|15|.|TRBD1|TRBJ1-5
TGCGCCAGCAGACCGACAGGGACCGCCTTACAGCCCCAGCATTTT
CASRPTGTALQPQHF
>TRBV6-5|14|once|.|TRBJ2-7
TGTGCCAGCAGTGGGGGGAGGTTCGCCTACGAGCAGTACTTC
CASSGGRFAYEQYF
>TRBV4-2|10|.|.|TRBJ1-5
TGTGCCAGCCGCGGGCGGCCCCAGCATTTT
CASRGRPQHF
>TRBV11-3|13|.|.|TRBJ1-1
TGTGCCAGCAGCTTAGATCGGGACACTGAAGCTTTCTTT
CASSLDRDTEAFF
>TRBV28|14|once|TRBD1|TRBJ2-1
TGTGCCAGCAGTTTAGGGACAGGGGACATTGAGCAGTTCTTC
CASSLGTGDIEQFF
>TRBV29-1|12|once|.|TRBJ1-1
TGCAGCGTTGGACAGTGGAACACTGAAGCTTTCTTT
CSVGQWNTEAFF
>TRBV6-1|13|few|.|TRBJ2-2
TGTGCCAGCACGGGGGACAGAACCGGGGAGCTGTTTTTT
CASTGDRTGELFF
>TRBV30|13|.|.|TRBJ1-5
TGTGCCTGGACTGTCGGTGGCAATCAGCCCCAGCATTTT
CAWTVGGNQPQHF
>TRBV30|16|.|TRBD1|TRBJ2-7
TGTGCCTGGATCCCGGCGCGGACAGGGAAACCCTACGAGCAGTACTTC
CAWIPARTGKPYEQYF
>TRBV5-1|13|.|.|TRBJ2-2
TGCGCCAGCAGCAAGGACATCACCGGGGAGCTGTTTTTT
CASSKDITGELFF
>TRBV10-3|14|few|.|TRBJ2-7
TGTGCCATCAGTGAGAGCGGCAAATTCTACGAGCAGTACTTC
CAISESGKFYEQYF
>TRBV4-3|15|.|.|TRBJ2-4
TGCGCCAGCAGCCCCTATCCAGGGGCCAAAAACATTCAGTACTTC
CASSPYPGAKNIQYF
>TRBV6-1|12|.|.|TRBJ1-2
TGTGCCAGCAGAACAGGTTCCTATGGCTACACCTTC
CASRTGSYGYTF
>TRBV10-3|15|.|TRBD2|TRBJ2-7
TGTGCCATCAGGGACTTAGCGGGAGGCTCCTACGAGCAGTACTTC
CAIRDLAGGSYEQYF
>TRBV28|15|.|.|TRBJ1-5
TGTGCCAGCAGTCGGACATCAAGGGGCAATCAGCCCCAGCATTTT
CASSRTSRGNQPQHF
>TRBV5-1|14|.|.|TRBJ2-3
TGCGCCAGCAGCTTGACAGGGTTTGCAGATACGCAGTATTTT
CASSLTGFADTQYF
>TRBV27|14|.|TRBD2|TRBJ2-1
TGTGCCAGCAGTTTGGAGCGGGAGTACAATGAGCAGTTCTTC
CASSLEREYNEQFF
>TRBV6-5|13|.|.|TRBJ1-4
TGTGCCAGCAGTTACGTCGGGGAAGAAAAACTGTTTTTT
CASSYVGEEKLFF
>TRBV15|16|.|.|TRBJ2-6
TGTGCCACCAGCAGCGAAAGGACAGCTGGGGCCAACGTCCTGACTTTC
CATSSERTAGANVLTF
>TRBV11-2|19|.|TRBD2|TRBJ2-5
TGTGCCAGCAGCTTAGAGAAGATGAGGTCTAGCGGATTCCAAGAGACCCAGTACTTC
CASSLEKMRSSGFQETQYF
>TRBV5-1|13|.|.|TRBJ1-4
TGCGCCAGCAGCTCGCGCCTTCGTGAAAAACTGTTTTTT
CASSSRLREKLFF
>TRBV19|15|once|TRBD1|TRBJ1-3
TGTGCCAGTAGTACTCCTGACAGGGCTGGAAACACCATATATTTT
CASSTPDRAGNTIYF
>TRBV15|16|.|.|TRBJ2-1
TGTGCCACCAGCAGAGAGGGGGCTAGTACTTACAATGAGCAGTTCTTC
CATSREGASTYNEQFF
>TRBV30|12|.|.|TRBJ2-7
TGTGCCTGGAGTCCTTCTCCCCACGAGCAGTACTTC
CAWSPSPHEQYF
>TRBV6-1|13|.|TRBD1|TRBJ1-5
TGTGCCACCTCAGGGGGCACCAATCAGCCCCAGCATTTT
CATSGGTNQPQHF
>TRBV5-1|12|.|.|TRBJ2-1
TGCGCCAGCAGCTCCCCCCCGGGAACCCAGTTCTTC
CASSSPPGTQFF
>TRBV7-9|15|.|TRBD2|TRBJ2-3
TGTGCCAGCAGCGGACTAGCGGGTATTCGAGATACGCAGTATTTT
CASSGLAGIRDTQYF
>TRBV6-5|15|once|.|TRBJ1-2
TGTGCCAGCAGTCACCGACCCAGGGGTAACTATGGCTACACCTTC
CASSHRPRGNYGYTF